Given below is one TCR beta chain in context. The target antigen is unknown. The data originate from a study of cytomegalovirus exposure and HLA in healthy donors. Study-wide context: Counted in an early data release were approximately 85 million unique TCRs from HLA-typed donors.

General study points: The listing of 150 to 200 TCR beta chains classed them as cytomegalovirus-associated. Later analysis showed TCR association rates varying by HLA locus, highest for DRB1 and lowest for HLA-C. Solely CMV serostatus was available to characterize immune exposure.

The study ran its PCR with 60 Vbeta and 13 Jbeta primers. Sequencing used immunoSEQ multiplex PCR; TCRdb keeps in-frame clones, though not all of them. The sample lists hundreds of thousands of clones, under 80% occurring once. V was clipped by 6 bases and J by 6 bases, with 24 bases between them. The CDR3 has 17 residues. CDR1 is LNHDA, CDR2 SQIVND, per germline (reference sequence). V is TRBV19 and J is TRBJ1-5; D is perhaps TRBD1 (6 bases). Material: PBMCs. This TCR was recovered from a girl aged 2-10 years in good health and CMV-seronegative. Written as DNA, the CDR3 is TGTGCCAGTAGACCTATATTACAGGGTGCTAATCGTCAGCCCCAGCATTTT. Its translation is CASRPILQGANRQPQHF.